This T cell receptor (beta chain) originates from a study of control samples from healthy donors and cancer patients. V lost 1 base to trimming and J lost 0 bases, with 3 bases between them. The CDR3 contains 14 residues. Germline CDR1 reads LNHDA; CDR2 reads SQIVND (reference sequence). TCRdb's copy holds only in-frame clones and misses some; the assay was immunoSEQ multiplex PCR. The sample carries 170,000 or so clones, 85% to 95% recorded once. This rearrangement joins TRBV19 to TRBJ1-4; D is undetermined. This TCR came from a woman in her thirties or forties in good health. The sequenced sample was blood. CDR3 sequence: CASSIAATNEKLFF. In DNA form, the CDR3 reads TGTGCCAGTAGTATAGCCGCAACTAATGAAAAACTGTTTTTT.